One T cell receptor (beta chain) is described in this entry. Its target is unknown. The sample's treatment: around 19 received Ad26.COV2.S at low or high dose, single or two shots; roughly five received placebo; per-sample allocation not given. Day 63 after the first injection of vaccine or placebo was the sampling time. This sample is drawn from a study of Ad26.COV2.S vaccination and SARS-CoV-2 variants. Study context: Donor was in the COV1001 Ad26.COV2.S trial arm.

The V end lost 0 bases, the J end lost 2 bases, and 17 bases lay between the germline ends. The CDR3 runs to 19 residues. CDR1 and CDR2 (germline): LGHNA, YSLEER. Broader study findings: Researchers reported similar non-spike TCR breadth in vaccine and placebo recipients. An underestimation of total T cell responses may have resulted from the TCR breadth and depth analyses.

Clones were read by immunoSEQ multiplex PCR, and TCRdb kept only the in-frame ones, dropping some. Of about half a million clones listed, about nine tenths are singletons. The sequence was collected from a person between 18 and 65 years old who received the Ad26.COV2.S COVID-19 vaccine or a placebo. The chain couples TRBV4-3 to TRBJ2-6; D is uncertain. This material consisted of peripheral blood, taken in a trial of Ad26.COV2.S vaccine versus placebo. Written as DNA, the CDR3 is TGCGCCAGCAGCCAAGATTGGGATCGGTTGGGTGCTGGGGCCAACGTCCTGACTTTC. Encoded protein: CASSQDWDRLGAGANVLTF.